This T cell receptor (beta chain) is from a study of blood T cell repertoires in COVID-19. Background on the study: Sites in the United States, Italy and Spain provided acute and convalescent COVID-19 samples.

In the original analysis: Scientists estimated how many nucleated cells there were by amplifying reference gene primers. Some clones are missing from TCRdb's copy, which holds only in-frame ones; the method was immunoSEQ multiplex PCR. That table furnishes V, J and clone size, whereas the DNA furnished D and trimming. The sample contains about 190,000 clones, almost 85% of which appear only once. Germline V gene data show CDR1 as MNHEY and CDR2 as SMNVEV (reference sequence). The CDR3 is 16 residues long. The ends lost 3 bases at V and 0 bases at J; junction bases unmatched: 3. The TCR was taken from a woman in her seventies with active or convalescent COVID-19. The chain joins TRBV27 to TRBJ2-3, with TRBD2 identical over 10 bases. Sample: peripheral blood. DNA for the CDR3: TGTGCCAGCAGTTTTAGCGGGAGGATAAGCACAGATACGCAGTATTTT. Its translation is CASSFSGRISTDTQYF.